This TCR beta chain was recovered during a study of cytomegalovirus exposure and HLA in healthy donors. Whole-study findings and limits: 164 TCR beta chains were listed as cytomegalovirus-associated.

Trimming pared 6 bases from V and 0 bases from J, leaving 11 bases between. The CDR3 runs 13 residues. The germline V gene has CDR1 GTSNPN and CDR2 SVGIG (reference sequence). The donors were members of the validation cohort comprising some 130 subjects, separate from the roughly 650-subject first cohort. The assay was immunoSEQ multiplex PCR, and TCRdb's table has in-frame clones only and misses some. The sample contains approximately 59,000 clones, around 93% of which appear only once. Turning to this clone: As yet, its antigen is unknown.

Sequencing input: PBMCs. This chain uses TRBV30 with TRBJ1-1; TRBD1 is a possible D gene (5 bases). The TCR comes from a young woman in good health and CMV-seropositive. CDR3 in DNA: TGTGCCTGTGACGGACACTTGAACACTGAAGCTTTCTTT. It encodes CACDGHLNTEAFF. Full variable domain (remainder filled in from reference TRBV30 and TRBJ1-1): SQTIHQWPATLVQPVGSPLSLECTVEGTSNPNLYWYRQAAGRGLQLLFYSVGIGQISSEVPQNLSASRPQDRQFILSSKKLLLSDSGFYLCACDGHLNTEAFFGQGTRLTVV.